By sample share, the clone carrying this T cell receptor beta chain is medium-sized (0.01 to 0.1%). TCRdb keeps only in-frame clones here, not all; method: immunoSEQ multiplex PCR. The repertoire holds more than 300,000 clones, with about 88% as singletons. Germline loops: CDR1 GTSNPN, CDR2 SVGIG (reference sequence). This CDR3 has 12 residues. This sample stems from a study of Ad26.COV2.S vaccination and SARS-CoV-2 variants. The sample's treatment: about 20 received Ad26.COV2.S at low or high dose, single or two shots; roughly five received placebo; per-sample allocation not given. All samples were drawn on day 63, counting from the first vaccine or placebo injection. Expression of Wuhan-strain SARS-CoV-2 spike came from the Ad26 vector that formed the vaccine.

Specimen: peripheral blood, collected in a trial of Ad26.COV2.S vaccine versus placebo. The chain is built from TRBV30 and TRBJ1-2; possibly TRBD1 for D (6 bases). The origin of this receptor is a person between 18 and 60 years old who received the Ad26.COV2.S COVID-19 vaccine or a placebo. The CDR3: CAVDSVGHGYTF. The CDR3 DNA is TGTGCTGTGGACAGCGTAGGACATGGCTACACCTTC.